Presented here are 3 T cell receptor beta chains from one specimen sequenced in a study of breast tumors, draining lymph nodes, adjacent tissues. One entry per CDR3 protein, called by TCRdb with MiXCR from the multiplex PCR reads. Among about 180,000 distinct CDR3 sequences, about 33% were seen once, and the ten largest hold around 4.5%. The lymph nodes were axillary draining lymph nodes from breast cancer patients. Sequencing was carried out using axillary lymph node tissue. These receptors all come from a female donor with breast cancer. Some clones in this sample may be carry-over from other donors' samples.

This clonotype was detected ten times or more. The V gene is TRBV7-2, the J gene TRBJ2-3; D not resolved. The CDR3 runs 13 residues. Trimming left V 6 bases short and J 0 bases short, with 7 bases between. Germline CDR1 SGHTA, CDR2 FQGNSA. The CDR3 coding sequence is TGTGCCAGCAGACGAACTAGCACAGATACGCAGTATTTT. It codes for CASRRTSTDTQYF.

Comment on this clonotype: This could be a read error, since a much larger clone is one nucleotide away. This chain uses TRBV7-9 with TRBJ2-6; TRBD1 agrees at 8 bases. The CDR3 sequence is 18 residues long. Germline CDR1 and CDR2: SEHNR and FQNEAQ (reference sequence). Here the CDR3 DNA reads TGTGCCAGCAGCAGTGAACGGGACAGGAACTCTGGGGCCCACGTCCTGACTTTC. As protein: CASSSERDRNSGAHVLTF.

On this clonotype itself: A much larger clone differs from this one at a single base, so this may be a read error. The chain couples TRBV7-9 to TRBJ2-3; 14 bases are shared with TRBD2. This CDR3 region has 17 residues. CDR1 and CDR2 (germline): SEHNR, FQNEAQ (reference sequence). CDR3 nucleotides: TGTGCCAGCAGTTCGGGACTAGCGGGAGTTAAAACAGATCCGCAGTATTTT. It codes for CASSSGLAGVKTDPQYF.